Each of the 25 T cell receptor beta chains below was sequenced from the same sample in a study of blood T cell repertoires in COVID-19. The repertoire was sequenced with immunoSEQ multiplex PCR; TCRdb's copy has only in-frame clones and lacks some. This repertoire shows some 46,000 clones, approximately 85% found once; its top ten account for 5.5% to 7.5%. The sample was peripheral blood. These receptors all stem from a man aged 60 to 69 with acute or convalescent COVID-19.

The CDR3 coding sequence is TGTGCCAGCAGCTTACCCAGCGGGAGAACAGATACGCAGTATTTT. Protein: CASSLPSGRTDTQYF. The chain is built from TRBV28 and TRBJ2-3; 8 nucleotides match TRBD2. Trimming removed 6 bases from V and 3 bases from J; junction bases left unmatched: 8. Germline assignment: CDR1 MDHEN and CDR2 SYDVKM. CDR3 length: 15 amino acids.

This chain uses TRBV14 with TRBJ2-1; no reliable D call. Per the germline V gene, CDR1 is SGHDN and CDR2 is FVKESK. The ends were cut back, 4 bases at V and 9 bases at J, with 13 bases in the middle. The length of the CDR3 is 13 residues. This chain's CDR3 is CASSPRLSGEQFF. In DNA, the CDR3 is TGTGCCAGCAGCCCTAGACTTTCCGGTGAGCAGTTCTTC.

This clone has only one observation. The chain links TRBV5-8 to TRBJ2-7; 13 nucleotides match TRBD2. The CDR3 sequence is 17 residues long. The ends lost 0 bases at V and 1 base at J; junction bases unmatched: 4. The V gene's germline CDR1 is SGHTS and CDR2 YDEGEE. The CDR3 bases are TGTGCCAGCAGCTTGGAGGGACTAGCGGGAATATCCTACGAGCAGTACTTC. Protein sequence: CASSLEGLAGISYEQYF.

The V and J genes are TRBV5-1 and TRBJ1-2; 10 positions match TRBD1. CDR3 length: 13 residues. After removal of 6 bases from V and 6 bases from J, the junction contained 5 bases not matched to a gene. CDR1 and CDR2 from the germline V gene are SGHRS and YFSETQ. The CDR3 nucleotides are TGCGCCAGCACCGGGACAGGGGTGAATGGCTACACCTTC. Residues: CASTGTGVNGYTF.

V and J are TRBV11-2 and TRBJ2-3; maybe TRBD2 (5 bases). The CDR3 is 15 residues long. Deletions cut 2 bases from V and 4 bases from J, with 13 bases between. The germline V gene encodes CDR1 SGHAT and CDR2 FQNNGV. For the CDR3, the DNA is TGTGCCAGCAGCTTAAGGGAGCGTATTTCAGATACGCAGTATTTT. Amino acids: CASSLRERISDTQYF.

This chain connects TRBV23-1 to TRBJ2-7, with D possibly being TRBD1 (6 bases). TRBV23-1 is marked as an open reading frame, function uncertain. Trimming took 0 bases from V and 1 from J, leaving 13 bases between them. The CDR3 runs to 16 residues. The DNA for the CDR3 is TGCGCCAGCAGTCAATCACAGGGTGCTATGTCCTACGAGCAGTACTTC. The encoded protein is CASSQSQGAMSYEQYF.

The rearrangement links TRBV6-9 to TRBJ2-3; a possible D gene is TRBD1 (5 bases). The CDR3 loop spans 18 amino acids. Per the germline V gene, CDR1 is MNHGY and CDR2 is SVAAGI. Trimming pared 7 bases from V and 3 bases from J, leaving 26 bases between. The CDR3 nucleotides are TGTGCCAGCATCCCTCGCGGACCCGTAGGGGTGAGGACAGATACGCAGTATTTT. It is translated as CASIPRGPVGVRTDTQYF.

The chain couples TRBV3-1 (or the pseudogene TRBV3-2) to TRBJ1-1; no clear D. This CDR3 is built from 12 residues. Per germline, CDR1 LGHDT and CDR2 YNNKEL (reference sequence). V lost 3 bases and J lost 1, with 3 bases in between. CDR3 sequence: CASSHGNTEAFF. CDR3 DNA sequence: TGTGCCAGCAGCCACGGGAACACTGAAGCTTTCTTT.

The chain carries TRBV3-1 (or the pseudogene TRBV3-2) and TRBJ2-3; 7 positions match TRBD2. CDR1 and CDR2 from the germline V gene are LGHDT and YNNKEL (reference sequence). There are 16 residues in the CDR3. With V trimmed by 2 bases and J by 1 base, 6 bases remained unmatched. CDR3 nucleotide sequence: TGTGCCAGCAGCCAAACCTCGGGGAGGGGCACAGATACGCAGTATTTT. The encoded protein is CASSQTSGRGTDTQYF.

The chain couples TRBV9 to TRBJ2-1, with D possibly being TRBD1 (6 bases). Looked up from germline, CDR1 is SGDLS and CDR2 is YYNGEE. This CDR3 region has 15 residues. The ends were cut back, 0 bases at V and 1 base at J, with 8 bases in the middle. The CDR3, as DNA: TGTGCCAGCAGCGTAGAAGGGGGTTCCTACAATGAGCAGTTCTTC. This codes for CASSVEGGSYNEQFF.

The V gene is TRBV7-3, the J gene TRBJ2-3, with a tentative D call TRBD2 (6 bases). The V and J ends lost 5 bases and 4 bases respectively, with 16 bases between them. Germline V CDR1 and CDR2: SGHTA, FQGTGA. The CDR3 sequence is 15 residues long. The CDR3 bases are TGTGCCAGCAGCGGTATTGGGGGGAGAGCAGATACGCAGTATTTT. This codes for CASSGIGGRADTQYF. Full variable domain (rest looked up from reference TRBV7-3 and TRBJ2-3): GAGVSQTPSNKVTEKGKYVELRCDPISGHTALYWYRQSLGQGPEFLIYFQGTGAADDSGLPNDRFFAVRPEGSVSTLKIQRTERGDSAVYLCASSGIGGRADTQYFGPGTRLTVL.

This chain links TRBV30 with TRBJ1-5; possibly TRBD1 for D (5 bases). V was trimmed by 0 bases and J by 7 bases, leaving 10 bases between them. Per the germline V gene, CDR1 is GTSNPN and CDR2 is SVGIG (reference sequence). The CDR3 is 13 amino acids. CDR3 DNA sequence: TGTGCCTGGAGTGTACTGGGGCCACAGCCCCAGCATTTT. Residues: CAWSVLGPQPQHF.

In nucleotides, the CDR3 is TGTGCCACCGCCAGTGGGGGGGGGACGGCTAATGAAAAACTGTTTTTT. This translates into CATASGGGTANEKLFF. V gene TRBV24-1 combines with J gene TRBJ1-4; tentatively, D is TRBD1 (5 bases). This CDR3 comprises 16 residues. In germline, CDR1 is KGHDR, CDR2 SFDVKD. The V gene lost 9 bases and the J gene lost 3 bases, with 19 bases spanning the gap.

V gene TRBV6-5 combines with J gene TRBJ2-5; TRBD1 matches at 7 bases. The CDR3 is 14 residues long. Germline lookup yields CDR1 MNHEY and CDR2 SVGAGI. J lost 5 bases, V lost 6 bases, and 9 bases had no gene match. CDR3 amino acids: CASRPGQLDETQYF. CDR3 DNA sequence: TGTGCCAGCAGGCCGGGACAGCTCGACGAGACCCAGTACTTC.

The rearrangement joins TRBV2 to TRBJ1-2; 9 bases agree with TRBD1. Germline V gene lookup returns CDR1 SNHLY and CDR2 FYNNEI. J gave up 4 bases and V 5 bases, and 14 bases lay outside the gene matches. The CDR3 contains 17 residues. CDR3 DNA: TGTGCCAGCAGTCGAATACAGGGGGCGGAGGGAAGCTATGGCTACACCTTC. It encodes CASSRIQGAEGSYGYTF.

The chain recombines TRBV24-1 with TRBJ2-5; 7 bases match TRBD2. The CDR3 sequence is 14 residues long. Germline V lookup: CDR1 KGHDR, CDR2 SFDVKD. V gave up 5 bases and J gave up 8 bases; unmatched junction bases: 10. The CDR3 coding sequence is TGTGCCACCAGTGCCGGGGGGACTCTCATAACCCAGTACTTC. Encoded protein: CATSAGGTLITQYF.

The chain links TRBV19 to TRBJ2-2; D call uncertain. The CDR3 is made up of 15 amino acids. Germline values: CDR1 LNHDA, CDR2 SQIVND (reference sequence). V lost 1 base and J 2 bases, leaving 8 bases between the germline ends. The CDR3: CASSIGQANTGELFF. The CDR3 DNA follows: TGTGCCAGTAGTATAGGTCAAGCTAACACCGGGGAGCTGTTTTTT.

This chain joins TRBV3-1 (or the pseudogene TRBV3-2) and TRBJ2-3, with TRBD2 matching over 11 bases. The CDR3 has 20 residues. V trimming: 0 bases; J trimming: 3 bases; junction bases outside the gene matches: 14. Germline V gives CDR1 LGHDT, CDR2 YNNKEL (reference sequence). In DNA, the CDR3 is TGTGCCAGCAGCCAAGATCGTAGCGGGAGGGCCGGTATCGTTACAGATACGCAGTATTTT. Its translation: CASSQDRSGRAGIVTDTQYF.

J is TRBJ1-2 and V is TRBV5-1, with 7 nucleotides matching TRBD1. The CDR3 sequence is 14 residues long. CDR1 is SGHRS and CDR2 is YFSETQ in the germline V gene. J was trimmed by 8 bases and V by 6 bases; bases with no gene match: 13. The CDR3 here is CASNPSGQGGGYTF. The CDR3 DNA sequence: TGCGCCAGCAACCCCTCTGGGCAGGGGGGAGGCTACACCTTC.

V usage is TRBV5-1 and J usage is TRBJ1-2; TRBD1 matches at 7 bases. The CDR3 length is 16 residues. Trimming removed 2 bases from V and 1 base from J; junction bases left unmatched: 8. Germline V gene sequence: CDR1 SGHRS, CDR2 YFSETQ. The CDR3: CASSFQQGPLNYGYTF. DNA for the CDR3: TGCGCCAGCAGCTTTCAACAGGGGCCGCTTAACTATGGCTACACCTTC.

The chain recombines TRBV29-1 with TRBJ1-5; a weak D match, TRBD1 (5 bases). V lost 6 bases and J lost 3, with 15 bases in between. Germline-derived CDR1 and CDR2 are SQVTM and ANQGSEA. This CDR3 has 14 amino acids. In DNA form, the CDR3 reads TGCAGCGTCGGGATCGGGGGGAACAATCAGCCCCAGCATTTT. Amino acid sequence: CSVGIGGNNQPQHF. Together with reference TRBV29-1 and TRBJ1-5, the CDR3 gives the full variable domain: SAVISQKPSRDICQRGTSLTIQCQVDSQVTMMFWYRQQPGQSLTLIATANQGSEATYESGFVIDKFPISRPNLTFSTLTVSNMSPEDSSIYLCSVGIGGNNQPQHFGDGTRLSIL.

The chain has TRBV28 and TRBJ1-3; D is perhaps TRBD1 (5 bases). V lost 5 bases and J lost 0, with 11 bases in between. The germline V gene has CDR1 MDHEN and CDR2 SYDVKM. The CDR3 is 15 residues long. CDR3 sequence reads: CASSLRDYSGNTIYF. The CDR3 nucleotides are TGTGCCAGCAGTCTCAGGGACTACTCTGGAAACACCATATATTTT.

This sequence joins TRBV10-3 and TRBJ1-5, with 8 bases identical to TRBD1. V shed 11 bases and J 5 bases; nucleotides not matched to a gene: 5. This CDR3 contains 12 residues. Germline loops: CDR1 ENHRY, CDR2 SYGVKD. The CDR3 is CAPSGGDQPQHF. CDR3 nucleotide sequence: TGTGCCCCCTCAGGGGGCGATCAGCCCCAGCATTTT.

A word on this clone: Other DNA sequences within the sample encode an identical CDR3. The chain carries TRBV18 and TRBJ1-2; D is possibly TRBD1 (6 bases). Trimming took off 4 bases at V and 5 bases at J, with 11 bases between the two ends. The CDR3 is made up of 13 amino acids. CDR1 and CDR2 from the germline V gene are KGHSH and LQKENI. The CDR3 DNA reads as TGTGCCAGCTCACAAGGGCAGGGGTATGGCTACACCTTC. Amino acid sequence: CASSQGQGYGYTF.

The V and J genes are TRBV10-2 and TRBJ2-3; 15 bases map to TRBD2. This CDR3 has 16 residues. The J segment lost 2 bases and the V segment lost 6 bases, leaving 3 bases of the junction unmatched. CDR1 is WSHSY, CDR2 SAAADI, per germline. The CDR3 nucleotides read TGCGCCAGCAGCCGGACTAGCGGGAGGGACACAGATACGCAGTATTTT. Translation: CASSRTSGRDTDTQYF.